This T cell receptor (beta chain) was found in a study of blood T cell repertoires in COVID-19 (dated by TCRdb to 2020 to 2021). Broadly, across the study: Samples from collaborators originated in the United States, Italy and Spain and spanned both the acute and convalescent phases of COVID-19. The prospective study material was composed of cDNA or gDNA derived from T cells, B-cell-depleted T cells, or PBMCs. Deeply sampled blood TCRbeta repertoires from subjects exposed to, actively infected with, or recovered from COVID-19 were included in the dataset. The repertoires were made available in a free public database intended to serve as a resource for research on the immune response to SARS-CoV-2. Samples were obtained from the ongoing ImmuneRACE study (first 160 participants) and from roughly 1,300 subjects provided by 6 global collaborators. Sample metadata almost always included a de-identified subject ID, COVID-19 status, age in years and sex. HLA class I and class II types, where available, came from metadata supplied by the sample provider rather than from assay-based typing. Overall results and qualifications from the work: How much clinical and demographic metadata was included differed by source and by participant, and the metadata was provided uncurated.

TCRbeta CDR3 regions were amplified from genomic DNA using the immunoSEQ Assay, a bias-controlled multiplex PCR. On the study's bioinformatics: Within the assay, amplification of reference gene primers was used to estimate how many nucleated cells each sample contained. Sequence reads were collapsed and filtered to measure the absolute abundance of every unique TCRbeta CDR3 rearrangement. For each sample, productive Simpson clonality was calculated as the square root of Simpson's diversity index over productive rearrangements. What TCRdb holds here is the immuneACCESS table cut down to in-frame rearrangements. Part of the clones is not present; checked against another copy, under half of the missing clones reflect an unresolved V gene, and the others are unexplained. That table gives V, J and clone size, and the DNA gave D and trimming. This sample has about 250,000 clones in its table, and under 90% of those were observed once. 15% of the sample lies in the top ten.

Worth noting for this clone: Its antigen remains undetermined. No base quality values were provided; no much bigger clone lies one nucleotide off.

Participants in the prospective study were aged about 18 to 100 years, lived in 20 to 25 United States geographic areas, and enrolled through a virtual design. To assign participants to cohorts, the prospective study relied on clinical history that participants themselves reported in a screening survey and a study questionnaire. For ImmuneRACE Cohort 3, a participant was defined as recovered based on two consecutive negative NP/OP PCR tests, clearance by a healthcare professional, or resolution of symptoms. In the prospective study, mobile phlebotomists collected whole blood, serum and a nasopharyngeal or oropharyngeal swab from each participant. Participants in the prospective study had the option to provide additional blood draws and questionnaires over an approximately 2-month period. Before DNA extraction, prospective study blood samples were shipped either frozen or at room temperature. The source is a man in his late teens or twenties who had recovered from COVID-19. The sequencing input was PBMCs or T cells enriched from blood (not recorded which).

The nucleotides are TGTGCCAGCAGCCAAACTTCCGGAGCCCTTACCCAGTACTTC. Translated, this gives CASSQTSGALTQYF. This chain joins TRBV14 to TRBJ2-5, with no reliable assignment of the D segment. Trimming removed 2 bases from V and 8 bases from J, leaving 15 bases between the germline ends. The CDR3 measures 14 amino acids from cysteine to phenylalanine. Only the CDR3 part of the read is kept: 42 bases, read in frame from the first base. In the germline V gene, CDR1 corresponds to SGHDN and CDR2 to FVKESK.